This T cell receptor (beta chain) comes out of a study of patients and donors after allogeneic stem cell transplantation. Germline loops: CDR1 SNHLY, CDR2 FYNNEI. V shed 2 bases and J shed 0 bases, with 20 bases lying between them. The CDR3 totals 19 residues. This clonotype was counted a few times. TCRdb re-called the RT-PCR reads through MiXCR, storing one row per CDR3 protein. Of around 170,000 distinct CDR3 sequences detected, roughly 24% appear once; the ten largest clones hold about 25%. The source material was blood, either unsorted or a sorted T cell fraction (not recorded which). This receptor was identified in a human donor who was either an allogeneic HSCT recipient or a stem cell or donor lymphocyte infusion donor (not recorded which). It is not recorded whose cells these are; they may come from a transplant donor. The V and J genes are TRBV2 and TRBJ2-4; D unresolved. The CDR3 here is CASSEQGQELIVAKNIQYF. CDR3 DNA sequence: TGTGCCAGCAGTGAACAAGGGCAGGAGTTAATAGTAGCCAAAAACATTCAGTACTTC.